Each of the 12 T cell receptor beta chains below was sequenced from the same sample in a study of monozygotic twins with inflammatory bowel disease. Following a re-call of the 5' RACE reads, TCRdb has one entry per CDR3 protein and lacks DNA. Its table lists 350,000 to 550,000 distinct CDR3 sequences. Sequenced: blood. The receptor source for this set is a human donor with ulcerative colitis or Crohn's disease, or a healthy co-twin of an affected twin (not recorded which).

This CDR3 is CASSQDLEERSGRPSTDTQYF. V is TRBV4-1 and J is TRBJ2-3; the D call of TRBD2 rests on TCRdb alone, since no DNA is present to check it. The CDR3 is 21 residues long. Germline-derived CDR1 and CDR2 are MGHRA and YSYEKL.

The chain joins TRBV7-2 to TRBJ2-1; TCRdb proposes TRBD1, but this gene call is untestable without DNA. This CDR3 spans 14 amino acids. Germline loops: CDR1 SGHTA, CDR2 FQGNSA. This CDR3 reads CASSATRDPFGAFF.

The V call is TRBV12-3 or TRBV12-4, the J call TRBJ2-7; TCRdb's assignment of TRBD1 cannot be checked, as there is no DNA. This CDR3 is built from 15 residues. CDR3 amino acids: CASRGGTGVTYEQYF.

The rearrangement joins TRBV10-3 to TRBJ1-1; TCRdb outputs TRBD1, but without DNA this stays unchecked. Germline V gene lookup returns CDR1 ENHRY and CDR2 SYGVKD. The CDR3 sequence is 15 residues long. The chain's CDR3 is CAIGGGAMRDTEAFF.

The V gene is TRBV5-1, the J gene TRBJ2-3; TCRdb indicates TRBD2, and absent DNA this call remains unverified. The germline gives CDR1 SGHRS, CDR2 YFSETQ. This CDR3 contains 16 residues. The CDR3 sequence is CASSPPTSGSGDTQYF.

The CDR3 region is CSARDQAGGANVLTF. J is TRBJ2-6 and V is TRBV20-1. Germline assignment: CDR1 DFQATT and CDR2 SNEGSKA (reference sequence). The CDR3 loop spans 15 amino acids.

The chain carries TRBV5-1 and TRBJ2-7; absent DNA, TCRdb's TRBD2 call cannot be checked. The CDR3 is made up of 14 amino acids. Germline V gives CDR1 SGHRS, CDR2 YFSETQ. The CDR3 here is CASSSSGSRNEQYF.

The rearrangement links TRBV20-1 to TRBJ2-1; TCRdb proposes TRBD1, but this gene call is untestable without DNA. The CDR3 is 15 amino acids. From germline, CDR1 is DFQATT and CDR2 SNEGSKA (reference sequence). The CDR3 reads CSARGGYRASNEQFF.

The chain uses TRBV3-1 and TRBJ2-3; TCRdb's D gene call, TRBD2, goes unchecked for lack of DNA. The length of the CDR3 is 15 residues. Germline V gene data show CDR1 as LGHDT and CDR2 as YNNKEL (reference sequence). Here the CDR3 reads CASTYSGSVADTQYF.

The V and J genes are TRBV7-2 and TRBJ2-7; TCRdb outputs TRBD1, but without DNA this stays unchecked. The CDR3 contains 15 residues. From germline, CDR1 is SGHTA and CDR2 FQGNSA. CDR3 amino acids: CASSFPGTGVHEQYF.

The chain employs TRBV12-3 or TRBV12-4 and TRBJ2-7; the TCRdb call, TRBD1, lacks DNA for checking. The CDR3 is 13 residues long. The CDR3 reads CASSLTGQNKQYF.

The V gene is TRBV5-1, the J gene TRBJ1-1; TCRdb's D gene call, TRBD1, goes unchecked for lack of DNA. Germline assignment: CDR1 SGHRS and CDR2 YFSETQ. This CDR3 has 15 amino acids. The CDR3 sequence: CASSDGQIMNTEAFF.